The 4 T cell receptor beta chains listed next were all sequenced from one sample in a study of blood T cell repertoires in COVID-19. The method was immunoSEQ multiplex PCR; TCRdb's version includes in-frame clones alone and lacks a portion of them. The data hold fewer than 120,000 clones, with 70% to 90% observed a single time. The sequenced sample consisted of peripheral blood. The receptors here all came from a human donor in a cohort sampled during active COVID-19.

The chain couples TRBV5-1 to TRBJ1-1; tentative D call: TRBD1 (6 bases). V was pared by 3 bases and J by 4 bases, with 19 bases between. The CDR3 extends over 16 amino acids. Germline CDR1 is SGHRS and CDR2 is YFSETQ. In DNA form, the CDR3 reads TGCGCCAGCAGCTCCTCAGGCAGGGGCTTGGTCACTGAAGCTTTCTTT. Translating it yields CASSSSGRGLVTEAFF.

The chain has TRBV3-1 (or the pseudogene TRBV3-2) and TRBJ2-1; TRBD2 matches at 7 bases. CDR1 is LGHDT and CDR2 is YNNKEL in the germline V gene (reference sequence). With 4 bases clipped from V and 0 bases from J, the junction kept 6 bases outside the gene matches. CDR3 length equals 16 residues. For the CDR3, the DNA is TGTGCCAGCAGCCTACCGGGACTACTCTCCTACAATGAGCAGTTCTTC. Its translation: CASSLPGLLSYNEQFF.

The CDR3 DNA is TGTGCCAGCAGCTGGAGGGGCGAAAAACTGTTTTTT. Translating it yields CASSWRGEKLFF. This chain uses TRBV5-6 with TRBJ1-4; D may be TRBD1 (5 bases). Trimming left V 3 bases short and J 8 bases short, with 8 bases between. CDR3 length: 12 amino acids. CDR1 is SGHDT, CDR2 YYEEEE, per germline.

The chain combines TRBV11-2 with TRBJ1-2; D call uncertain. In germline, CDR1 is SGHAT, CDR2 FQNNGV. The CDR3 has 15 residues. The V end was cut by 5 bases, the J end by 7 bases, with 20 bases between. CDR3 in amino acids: CASSPIKGGRIGYTF. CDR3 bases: TGTGCCAGCAGCCCGATCAAGGGAGGGCGTATTGGCTACACCTTC.